This section outlines one T cell receptor beta chain sequence together with its context. CDR3 length equals 15 residues. V lost 0 bases to trimming and J lost 6 bases; unmatched junction nucleotides: 7. The germline V gene encodes CDR1 MNHEY and CDR2 SVGAGI. The record originates from a study of blood T cell repertoires in COVID-19. The protocol was immunoSEQ multiplex PCR, while the TCRdb copy is restricted to in-frame clones and leaves out a portion. Of approximately 500,000 clones listed, 75% to 90% were seen once; the top ten hold approximately 3.2%. V gene TRBV6-5 combines with J gene TRBJ1-2, with TRBD1 matching 7 bases. The sequence was collected from a human donor in a cohort sampled during active COVID-19. Sequencing input: peripheral blood. The CDR3 DNA sequence: TGTGCCAGCAGTTACTCGACGACAGGGTGGGATGGCTACACCTTC. Translated, it gives CASSYSTTGWDGYTF.